Listed below are T cell receptor beta chains from one sample, sequenced in a study of T-cell reconstitution after alpha-beta-depleted transplantation in children. MiXCR, applied by TCRdb to the PCR reads, yields one record per CDR3 protein. The data show some 220,000 distinct CDR3 sequences, about 11% seen once. The material was PBMCs, obtained before TCRalphabeta/CD19-depleted stem cell transplant. These receptor sequences come from a child younger than two with acute myeloid leukemia, due to receive a stem cell transplant. Both conserved end residues are part of each CDR3. Each record gives: J gene, clone size, V gene, D gene, CDR3 protein, CDR3 DNA. A D gene is named only where the DNA matches it firmly. Clone size is given for some rows only: seen once, a few or many times, or a class if the clone is expanded.

J gene: TRBJ2-1
clone size: many
V gene: TRBV6-1
D gene: TRBD1
CDR3 protein: CASSERDRGGYNEQFF
CDR3 DNA: TGTGCCAGCAGTGAACGGGACAGGGGCGGGTACAATGAGCAGTTCTTC

J gene: TRBJ1-6
clone size: many
V gene: TRBV28
D gene: NA
CDR3 protein: CASSLGGGVGDSPLHF
CDR3 DNA: TGTGCCAGCAGTTTAGGGGGGGGCGTAGGTGACTCACCCCTCCACTTT

J gene: TRBJ2-3
clone size: many
V gene: TRBV18
D gene: TRBD2
CDR3 protein: CASSQAGKTDTQYF
CDR3 DNA: TGTGCCAGCTCACAAGCGGGGAAAACAGATACGCAGTATTTT

J gene: TRBJ2-1
clone size: few
V gene: TRBV6-2/TRBV6-3
D gene: NA
CDR3 protein: CASSYSAWTQNEQFF
CDR3 DNA: TGTGCCAGCAGTTACTCAGCCTGGACTCAAAATGAGCAGTTCTTC

J gene: TRBJ2-3
clone size: many
V gene: TRBV7-2
D gene: NA
CDR3 protein: CASSLEDTQYF
CDR3 DNA: TGTGCCAGCAGCTTAGAAGATACGCAGTATTTT

J gene: TRBJ2-6
clone size: NA
V gene: TRBV2
D gene: NA
CDR3 protein: CASLQGSGANVLTF
CDR3 DNA: TGTGCCAGCCTACAGGGTTCAGGGGCCAACGTCCTGACTTTC

J gene: TRBJ2-5
clone size: many
V gene: TRBV7-8
D gene: TRBD2
CDR3 protein: CASSPPGLAGGQETQYF
CDR3 DNA: TGTGCCAGCAGCCCTCCAGGACTAGCGGGAGGTCAAGAGACCCAGTACTTC

J gene: TRBJ1-2
clone size: many
V gene: TRBV7-2
D gene: TRBD1
CDR3 protein: CASSFRDRGLGGYTF
CDR3 DNA: TGTGCCAGCAGCTTCCGGGACAGGGGGCTTGGAGGCTACACCTTC

J gene: TRBJ2-5
clone size: once
V gene: TRBV19
D gene: NA
CDR3 protein: CASSRGVVAQETQYF
CDR3 DNA: TGTGCCAGTAGCCGAGGGGTAGTAGCCCAAGAGACCCAGTACTTC

J gene: TRBJ1-1
clone size: NA
V gene: TRBV4-1
D gene: NA
CDR3 protein: CACSRLLGTDEASF
CDR3 DNA: TGCGCCTGCAGCCGGTTACTCGGGACGGATGAAGCTTCCTTT

J gene: TRBJ1-2
clone size: once
V gene: TRBV5-1
D gene: NA
CDR3 protein: CASSSDTVGYTF
CDR3 DNA: TGCGCCAGCAGCTCTGACACGGTGGGCTACACCTTC

J gene: TRBJ2-3
clone size: many
V gene: TRBV24-1
D gene: NA
CDR3 protein: CATRNTGTDTQYF
CDR3 DNA: TGTGCCACCAGGAACACGGGCACAGATACGCAGTATTTT

J gene: TRBJ2-7
clone size: many
V gene: TRBV12-3/TRBV12-4
D gene: TRBD1
CDR3 protein: CASSFRQGAFYEQYF
CDR3 DNA: TGTGCCAGCAGCTTTAGACAGGGGGCCTTCTACGAGCAGTACTTC

J gene: TRBJ1-3
clone size: many
V gene: TRBV20-1
D gene: NA
CDR3 protein: CSASSIGEGPGNTIYF
CDR3 DNA: TGCAGTGCTAGTAGTATTGGGGAGGGGCCTGGAAACACCATATATTTT

J gene: TRBJ2-2
clone size: many
V gene: TRBV12-3/TRBV12-4
D gene: TRBD1
CDR3 protein: CASRPPRTGDTGELFF
CDR3 DNA: TGTGCCAGCAGACCTCCTAGGACAGGGGACACCGGGGAGCTGTTTTTT

J gene: TRBJ2-5
clone size: few
V gene: TRBV29-1
D gene: TRBD1
CDR3 protein: CSVGQGGTQYF
CDR3 DNA: TGCAGCGTCGGACAGGGAGGGACCCAGTACTTC

J gene: TRBJ2-2
clone size: many
V gene: TRBV12-3/TRBV12-4
D gene: NA
CDR3 protein: CASIRGVGELFF
CDR3 DNA: TGTGCCAGCATTAGGGGTGTGGGGGAGCTGTTTTTT

J gene: TRBJ1-1
clone size: many
V gene: TRBV12-3/TRBV12-4
D gene: NA
CDR3 protein: CASSRDFRGANTEAFF
CDR3 DNA: TGTGCCAGCAGCCGAGATTTCCGGGGCGCGAACACTGAAGCTTTCTTT

J gene: TRBJ1-4
clone size: many
V gene: TRBV28
D gene: TRBD1
CDR3 protein: CASTPPTGGLEKLFF
CDR3 DNA: TGTGCCAGCACTCCACCGACAGGGGGTCTTGAAAAACTGTTTTTT

J gene: TRBJ2-7
clone size: few
V gene: TRBV7-2
D gene: TRBD2
CDR3 protein: CASSLSRLAGVYEQYF
CDR3 DNA: TGTGCCAGCAGCTTATCGCGACTAGCGGGAGTCTACGAGCAGTACTTC

J gene: TRBJ2-5
clone size: many
V gene: TRBV6-1
D gene: NA
CDR3 protein: CASSPGLVAEETQYF
CDR3 DNA: TGTGCCAGCAGTCCGGGTTTGGTGGCAGAAGAGACCCAGTACTTC

J gene: TRBJ2-3
clone size: many
V gene: TRBV5-1
D gene: NA
CDR3 protein: CASSLVLDTQYF
CDR3 DNA: TGCGCCAGCAGCTTGGTCCTGGATACGCAGTATTTT

J gene: TRBJ2-2
clone size: few
V gene: TRBV28
D gene: NA
CDR3 protein: CASSGTLSRELFF
CDR3 DNA: TGTGCCAGCAGTGGGACTCTTTCCCGGGAGCTGTTTTTT

J gene: TRBJ1-2
clone size: many
V gene: TRBV3-1
D gene: NA
CDR3 protein: CASSPQVPRDGYTF
CDR3 DNA: TGTGCCAGCAGCCCACAGGTGCCCCGGGATGGCTACACCTTC

J gene: TRBJ1-5
clone size: NA
V gene: TRBV20-1
D gene: TRBD1
CDR3 protein: CSARDPGGQPQHF
CDR3 DNA: TGCAGTGCTAGAGACCCAGGGGGCCAGCCCCAGCATTTT

J gene: TRBJ2-5
clone size: few
V gene: TRBV9
D gene: NA
CDR3 protein: CASSPDTRGPETQYF
CDR3 DNA: TGTGCCAGCAGCCCTGACACCAGGGGTCCAGAGACCCAGTACTTC

J gene: TRBJ2-1
clone size: few
V gene: TRBV19
D gene: TRBD2
CDR3 protein: CASSAIGEGSYNEQFF
CDR3 DNA: TGTGCCAGTAGTGCTATCGGGGAGGGCTCCTACAATGAGCAGTTCTTC

J gene: TRBJ2-3
clone size: many
V gene: TRBV7-2
D gene: NA
CDR3 protein: CASSWDINTDTQYF
CDR3 DNA: TGTGCCAGCAGCTGGGACATAAACACAGATACGCAGTATTTT